This TCR beta chain was sequenced for a study of cytomegalovirus exposure and HLA in healthy donors. A multiplex PCR was run with 60 Vbeta primers and 13 Jbeta primers. Assay used: immunoSEQ multiplex PCR; TCRdb lists only in-frame clones, some missing. The data contain roughly 66,000 clones, roughly four fifths of them singletons. Germline loops: CDR1 KGHSH, CDR2 LQKENI. Between the trimmed V and J ends, which lost 5 bases and 0 bases, there was a span of 8 bases. The CDR3 totals 14 residues. Sample: PBMCs. The chain carries TRBV18 and TRBJ1-5; the D is unclear. The sequence was obtained from a man aged 45-65 years in good health and CMV-seronegative. The CDR3 sequence: CASSGQYSNQPQHF. Here the CDR3 DNA reads TGTGCCAGCTCAGGCCAATATAGCAATCAGCCCCAGCATTTT.